These 3 T cell receptor beta chains share one sample of origin, sequenced in a study of identical twins. TCRdb analysed the 5' RACE reads with MiXCR anew, one entry per CDR3 protein. The table records approximately 600,000 distinct CDR3 sequences, 9.5% to 10% of them present only once. This sample also appeared in a second study, on yellow fever vaccine responses in identical twins.

The specimen was PBMCs. These receptors were collected from a woman aged 18-29 years in good health.

In DNA, the CDR3 is TGTGCCACCAGCAGGGCTGGGACAGGTAATCAGCCCCAGCATTTT. This translates into CATSRAGTGNQPQHF. The chain employs TRBV15 and TRBJ1-5; 8 nucleotides agree with TRBD1. Germline V gene data show CDR1 as LNHNV and CDR2 as YYDKDF (reference sequence). The junction had 5 bases not matched to a gene; V was cut back by 3 bases and J by 4 bases. This CDR3 spans 15 amino acids.

The sample holds a few counts of this clonotype. The genes are TRBV7-9 and TRBJ2-2, with D hard to call. V shed 1 base and J shed 6 bases, with 3 bases lying between them. This CDR3 is 12 amino acids long. CDR1 and CDR2 (germline): SEHNR, FQNEAQ (reference sequence). CDR3 coding DNA: TGTGCCAGCAGCTTAGAGCCCGGGGAGCTGTTTTTT. Translating gives CASSLEPGELFF.

V is TRBV28 and J is TRBJ1-6; D ambiguous. Trimming took off 6 bases at V and 5 bases at J, with 5 bases between the two ends. The CDR3 contains 12 residues. CDR1 and CDR2 from the germline V gene are MDHEN and SYDVKM. The CDR3 bases are TGTGCCAGCAGAAAAAATAATTCACCCCTCCACTTT. Protein product: CASRKNNSPLHF.